The 2 T cell receptor beta chains presented below share a single source sample, sequenced in a study of blood T cell repertoires in COVID-19. Libraries were prepared by immunoSEQ multiplex PCR; TCRdb keeps only in-frame clonotypes and omits some of them. The sample carries around 500,000 clones, around 85% recorded once. The sequenced material came from PBMCs or T cells enriched from blood (not recorded which). The receptors originated from a woman between 55 and 75 years old who had recovered from COVID-19.

This chain links TRBV7-2 with TRBJ2-3; TRBD2 matches 9 bases. The junction had 4 bases not matched to a gene; V was cut back by 1 base and J by 5 bases. The CDR3 covers 15 residues. Germline CDR1 and CDR2: SGHTA and FQGNSA. The CDR3 DNA follows: TGTGCCAGCAGCTTAGGCGGGGGGGCGGTAGATACGCAGTATTTT. It translates to CASSLGGGAVDTQYF.

This chain uses TRBV19 with TRBJ1-3; D remains unclear. Germline V gives CDR1 LNHDA, CDR2 SQIVND (reference sequence). The CDR3 runs 13 residues. The germline V and J ends were trimmed by 7 bases and 0 bases, with 7 bases remaining between them. The CDR3: CASTWSSGNTIYF. The CDR3 DNA reads as TGTGCCAGTACTTGGAGCTCTGGAAACACCATATATTTT.